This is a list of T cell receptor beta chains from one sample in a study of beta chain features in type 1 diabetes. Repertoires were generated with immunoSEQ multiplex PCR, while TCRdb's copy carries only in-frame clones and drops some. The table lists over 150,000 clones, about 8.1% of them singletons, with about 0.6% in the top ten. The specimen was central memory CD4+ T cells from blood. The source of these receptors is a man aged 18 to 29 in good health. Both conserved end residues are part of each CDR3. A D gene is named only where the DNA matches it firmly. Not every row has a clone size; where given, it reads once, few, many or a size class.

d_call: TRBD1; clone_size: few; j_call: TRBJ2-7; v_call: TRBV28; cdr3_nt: TGTGCCAGCAGTTCGGAGGACAGGGCAAACTCCTACGAGCAGTACTTC; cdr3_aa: CASSSEDRANSYEQYF
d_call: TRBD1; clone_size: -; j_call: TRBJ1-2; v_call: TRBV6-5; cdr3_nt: TGTGCCAGCAGGCCCCAGGGGGTAGGGAGTGGCTACACCTTC; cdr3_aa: CASRPQGVGSGYTF
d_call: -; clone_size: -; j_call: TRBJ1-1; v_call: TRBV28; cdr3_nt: TGTGCCAGCAGTTTGAACGGGTTAGGTGAAGCTTTCTTT; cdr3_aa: CASSLNGLGEAFF
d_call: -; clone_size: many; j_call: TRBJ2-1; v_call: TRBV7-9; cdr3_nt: TGTGCCAGCAGCATGAACAGGGACAATGAGCAGTTCTTC; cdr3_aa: CASSMNRDNEQFF
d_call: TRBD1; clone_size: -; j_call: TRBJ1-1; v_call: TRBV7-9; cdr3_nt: TGTGCCAGCAGCTATCCAGGGGGCGCCGAGAACACTGAAGCTTTCTTT; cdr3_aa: CASSYPGGAENTEAFF
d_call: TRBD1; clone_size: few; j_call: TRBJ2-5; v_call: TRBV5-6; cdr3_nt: TGTGCCAGCAGCTCCGACCTAAAGACAGGGGAAGAGACCCAGTACTTC; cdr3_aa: CASSSDLKTGEETQYF
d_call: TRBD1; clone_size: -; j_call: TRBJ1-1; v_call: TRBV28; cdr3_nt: TGTGCCACCATCCCCCCCACCGGGACAGTCGAGGGAGCTTTCTTT; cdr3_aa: CATIPPTGTVEGAFF
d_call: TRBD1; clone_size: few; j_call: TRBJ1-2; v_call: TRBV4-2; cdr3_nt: TGTGCCAGCAGCCAAGATACAGGGGGCGCGGGTGGCTACACCTTC; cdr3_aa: CASSQDTGGAGGYTF
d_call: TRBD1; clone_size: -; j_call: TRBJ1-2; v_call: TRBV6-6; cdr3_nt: TGTGCCAGCAGTTACGGGACAGCTTTATCGGCTGGCTACACCTTC; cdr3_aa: CASSYGTALSAGYTF
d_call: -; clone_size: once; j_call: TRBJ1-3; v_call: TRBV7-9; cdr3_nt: TGTGCCAGCAACTTACGAGGCTCTGGAAACACCATATATTTT; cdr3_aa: CASNLRGSGNTIYF
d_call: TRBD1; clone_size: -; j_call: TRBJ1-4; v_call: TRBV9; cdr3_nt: TGTGCCAGCAGCCCGGGACAGGGGGAGCCTGGTAATGAAAAACTGTTTTTT; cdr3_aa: CASSPGQGEPGNEKLFF
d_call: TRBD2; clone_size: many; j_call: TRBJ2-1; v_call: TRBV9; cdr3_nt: TGTGCCAGCACTGAAAGCGGGCGGGGGGGCCAGAATGAGCAGTTCTTC; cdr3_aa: CASTESGRGGQNEQFF
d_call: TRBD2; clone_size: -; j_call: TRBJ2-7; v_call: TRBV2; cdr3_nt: TGTGCCAGCAGGGAAGCGGGGCATACCTACGAGCAGTACTTC; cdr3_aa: CASREAGHTYEQYF
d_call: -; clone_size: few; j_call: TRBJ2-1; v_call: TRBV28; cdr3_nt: TGTGCCAGCAGTTTTCCTCAGGGAGGCAATGAGCAGTTCTTC; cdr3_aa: CASSFPQGGNEQFF
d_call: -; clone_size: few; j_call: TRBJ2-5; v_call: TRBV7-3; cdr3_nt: TGTGCCAGCAGCCCGGCCGGGGGTAACCAAGAGACCCAGTACTTC; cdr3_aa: CASSPAGGNQETQYF
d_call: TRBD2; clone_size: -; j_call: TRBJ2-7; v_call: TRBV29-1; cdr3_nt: TGCAGCGCCCGGGGGGGGGCAGGGCTCGAGCAGTACTTC; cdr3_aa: CSARGGAGLEQYF
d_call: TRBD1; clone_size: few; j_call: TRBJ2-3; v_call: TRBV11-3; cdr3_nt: TGTGCCAGCAGCTTAGAGGGGACAGCCTCCCGGTATACGCAGTATTTT; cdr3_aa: CASSLEGTASRYTQYF
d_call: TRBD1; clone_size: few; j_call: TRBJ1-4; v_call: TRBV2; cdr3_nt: TGTGCCAGCAGTGAAGGGACAGGGGCGAAACTGTTTTTT; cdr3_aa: CASSEGTGAKLFF
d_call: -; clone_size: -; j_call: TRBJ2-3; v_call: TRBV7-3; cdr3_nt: TGTGCCAGCAGCTTAAGTCCGGATGGTCGACTTACGCAGTATTTT; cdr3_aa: CASSLSPDGRLTQYF
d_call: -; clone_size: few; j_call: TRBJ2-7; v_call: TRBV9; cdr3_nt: TGTGCCAGCAGCTCATACGGGGAGAACTACGAGCAGTACTTC; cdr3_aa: CASSSYGENYEQYF
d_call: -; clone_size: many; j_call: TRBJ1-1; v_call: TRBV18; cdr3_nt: TGTGCCAGCTCACCATCGGAGAGGACTGAAGCTTTCTTT; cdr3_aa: CASSPSERTEAFF
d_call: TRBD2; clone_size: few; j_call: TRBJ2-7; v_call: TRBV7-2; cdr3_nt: TGTGCCAGCAGCACCGCCGGGACTAGCGTTTCCTACGAGCAGTACTTC; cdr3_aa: CASSTAGTSVSYEQYF
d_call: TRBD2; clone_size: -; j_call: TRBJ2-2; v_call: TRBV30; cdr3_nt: TGTGCCTGGAGTGTTCTCCTAGCGGGAATCGCGAACACCGGGGAGCTGTTTTTT; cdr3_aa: CAWSVLLAGIANTGELFF
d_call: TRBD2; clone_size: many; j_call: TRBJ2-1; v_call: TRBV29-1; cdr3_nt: TGCAGCGTTGACCTTAGCGGGAGGGCCCTGGAGCAGTTCTTC; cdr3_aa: CSVDLSGRALEQFF
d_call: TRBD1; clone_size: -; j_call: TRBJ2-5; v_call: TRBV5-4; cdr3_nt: TGTGCCAGCAGCTCGGGACAGGGGGCACAAGAGACCCAGTACTTC; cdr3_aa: CASSSGQGAQETQYF
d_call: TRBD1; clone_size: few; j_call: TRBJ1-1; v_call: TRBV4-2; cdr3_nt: TGTGCCAGCAGCTATGGGACAGGGGACACTGAAGCTTTCTTT; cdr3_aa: CASSYGTGDTEAFF
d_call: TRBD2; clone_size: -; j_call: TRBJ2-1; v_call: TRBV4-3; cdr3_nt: TGCGCCAGCAGCCCCCAAGCGGGAGGAAACAATGAGCAGTTCTTC; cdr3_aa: CASSPQAGGNNEQFF
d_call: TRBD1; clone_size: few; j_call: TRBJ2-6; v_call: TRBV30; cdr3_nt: TGTGCCTGGACCTTGGGCCAGGGGGCTTTCGTTTTCTCTGGGGCCAACGTCCTGACTTTC; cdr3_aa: CAWTLGQGAFVFSGANVLTF
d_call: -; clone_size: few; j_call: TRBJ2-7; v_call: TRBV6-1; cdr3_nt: TGTGCCAGCAGTGAAGCCGCCTACAGGGCCGGCGAGCAGTACTTC; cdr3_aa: CASSEAAYRAGEQYF
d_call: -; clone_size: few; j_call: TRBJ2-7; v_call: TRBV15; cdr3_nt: TGTGCCACCAGCAGAGACAAGGGGCTCATCTACGAGCAGTACTTC; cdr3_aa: CATSRDKGLIYEQYF
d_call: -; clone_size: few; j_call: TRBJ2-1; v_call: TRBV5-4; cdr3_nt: TGTGCCAGCAGCTCCCAAAGAGGTCCCTCCTACAATGAGCAGTTCTTC; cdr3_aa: CASSSQRGPSYNEQFF
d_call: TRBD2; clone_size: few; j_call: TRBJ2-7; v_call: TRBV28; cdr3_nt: TGTGCCAGTCGAAGCGGGAGGTACGGGCAGTACTTC; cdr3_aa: CASRSGRYGQYF
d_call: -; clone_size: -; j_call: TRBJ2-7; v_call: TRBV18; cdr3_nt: TGTGCCAGCTCACCGACTTACTCTTCCTACGAGCAGTACTTC; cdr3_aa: CASSPTYSSYEQYF
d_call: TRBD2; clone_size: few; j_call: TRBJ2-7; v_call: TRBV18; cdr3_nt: TGTGCCAGCTCACCAGCGGGAGGGCCGTACGAGCAGTACTTC; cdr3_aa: CASSPAGGPYEQYF
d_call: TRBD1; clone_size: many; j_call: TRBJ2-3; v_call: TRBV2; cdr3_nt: TGTGCCAGCAGTGTGGACAGGGGGACAGATACGCAGTATTTT; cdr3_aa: CASSVDRGTDTQYF